This TCR beta chain was retrieved from a study of T cells in localized non-small cell lung cancer. Findings of the study overall: Uninvolved adjacent lung had higher T cell clonality than tumor and all other tissues. Density of T cells in blood, when higher, went with longer overall survival. Median around 60 top-100 tumor clones were shared with paired adjacent lung.

Sequenced by immunoSEQ multiplex PCR; TCRdb stores in-frame clones only, minus some. The sample consists of roughly 30,000 clones, around 93% of them appearing once. Germline CDR1 reads MNHNS; CDR2 reads SASEGT. J lost 4 bases, V lost 7 bases, and 3 bases had no gene match. The CDR3 is made up of 12 amino acids. As to this clone: Its antigen is unidentified.

This clonotype was obtained from a female donor older than 55 with stage I lung adenocarcinoma. This specimen consisted of peripheral blood, obtained before any cancer treatment. The chain carries TRBV6-1 and TRBJ1-1; 7 bases line up with TRBD1. This CDR3 is CASNPGGTEAFF. The CDR3 bases are TGTGCCAGCAACCCAGGGGGCACTGAAGCTTTCTTT.